This T cell receptor beta chain was recorded in a study of T cells in Graves' hyperthyroidism and ophthalmopathy. Background on the study: Before treatment of any kind, peripheral blood was taken at initial diagnosis.

Trimming took off 7 bases at V and 3 bases at J, with 9 bases between the two ends. Germline V gene data show CDR1 as SEHNR and CDR2 as FQNEAQ (reference sequence). The CDR3 runs 12 residues. Researchers amplified the TCR beta CDR3 regions from RNA transcripts. The HTBI primer set was used in a first-round RT-PCR of the TCR CDR3. TCRdb called the multiplex PCR reads again in MiXCR, with one record for every CDR3 protein. Of 410,000 or so distinct CDR3 sequences in the sample, about 15% were seen once. Ten or more counts support this clonotype. Uncontrolled infection, other autoimmune disease, pregnancy or lactation excluded patients. A 10 ml volume of fresh peripheral blood provided the PBMCs.

Sequenced: blood. This TCR was recovered from a man between 18 and 35 years old with Graves' ophthalmopathy. The chain has TRBV7-9 and TRBJ1-1; unclear D gene. The CDR3 protein is CASKDRDTEAFF. CDR3 coding DNA: TGTGCCAGCAAAGATAGAGACACTGAAGCTTTCTTT.